One and the same sample provided the 18 T cell receptor beta chains below, sequenced in a study of T cells in Graves' hyperthyroidism and ophthalmopathy. Amplification of TCR beta CDR3 regions used RNA as the template. HTBI primers were employed in a first-round RT-PCR of the TCR CDR3. TCRdb recomputed calls from the multiplex PCR reads with MiXCR, one row per CDR3 protein. The profile shows about 59,000 distinct CDR3 sequences, 53% of them singletons. Source material: blood. The receptors shown here come from a woman aged 55-70 years with Graves' ophthalmopathy.

This clonotype was counted at least ten times. The chain recombines TRBV7-2 with TRBJ2-1; D is uncertain. V lost 1 base to trimming and J lost 10 bases, with 8 bases between them. Germline CDR1 reads SGHTA; CDR2 reads FQGNSA. The CDR3 consists of 12 residues. CDR3 amino acids: CASSLDPGEQFF. Written as DNA, the CDR3 is TGTGCCAGCAGCTTAGATCCCGGGGAGCAGTTCTTC.

This clonotype was seen ten or more times. V gene TRBV11-3 combines with J gene TRBJ1-1; D remains ambiguous. The V end was cut by 2 bases, the J end by 1 base, with 5 bases between. Germline values: CDR1 SGHNT, CDR2 YENEEA. This CDR3 is 13 amino acids long. The CDR3 DNA sequence: TGTGCCAGCAGCTTAATGAGGAACACTGAAGCTTTCTTT. It yields the protein CASSLMRNTEAFF.

The chain joins TRBV2 to TRBJ2-7, with 7 nucleotides matching TRBD1. Losses at the gene ends were 6 bases for V and 0 bases for J; bases not matched to a gene: 5. CDR1 is SNHLY and CDR2 is FYNNEI in the germline V gene. The CDR3 extends over 14 amino acids. CDR3 DNA: TGTGCCAGCAGAGGACAGGTCAGCTCCTACGAGCAGTACGTC. Its translation is CASRGQVSSYEQYV.

V is TRBV7-9 and J is TRBJ1-4; D not certain. The V end was cut by 0 bases, the J end by 7 bases, with 18 bases between. The CDR3 totals 17 residues. CDR1 is SEHNR and CDR2 is FQNEAQ in the germline V gene (reference sequence). CDR3 sequence reads: CASSLATGSGPSEKLFF. In DNA form, the CDR3 reads TGTGCCAGCAGCTTAGCGACTGGGAGCGGTCCTAGTGAAAAACTGTTTTTT. Variable domain in full (rest from reference TRBV7-9 and TRBJ1-4): DTGVSQNPRHKITKRGQNVTFRCDPISEHNRLYWYRQTLGQGPEFLTYFQNEAQLEKSRLLSDRFSAERPKGSFSTLEIQRTEQGDSAMYLCASSLATGSGPSEKLFFGSGTQLSVL.

This clonotype has at least ten counts. In DNA form, the CDR3 reads TGTGCCAGCAGCTTGGAGACATATAGCAATCAGCCCCAGCATTTT. Translated, it gives CASSLETYSNQPQHF. The chain carries TRBV5-5 and TRBJ1-5; D is uncertain. Trimming shortened V by 0 bases and J by 0 bases, and 7 bases separated the two germline ends. Germline V lookup: CDR1 SGHKS, CDR2 YYEKEE (reference sequence). This CDR3 spans 15 amino acids.

V gene TRBV7-2 combines with J gene TRBJ2-5; 7 bases fit TRBD2. With V trimmed by 3 bases and J by 7 bases, 2 bases remained unmatched. This CDR3 region has 12 residues. From germline, CDR1 is SGHTA and CDR2 FQGNSA. The CDR3 sequence is CASSLGRGTQYF. CDR3 DNA sequence: TGTGCCAGCAGCTTGGGGAGGGGGACCCAGTACTTC.

Ten or more counts support this clonotype. The rearrangement uses TRBV7-3 and TRBJ1-2; 11 bases fit TRBD1. V lost 4 bases to trimming and J lost 8 bases; unmatched junction nucleotides: 9. The V gene's germline CDR1 is SGHTA and CDR2 FQGTGA. There are 15 residues in the CDR3. CDR3 bases: TGTGCCAGCAGCTCCCGGACAGGGGGCTTGATAGGCTACACCTTC. Translating it yields CASSSRTGGLIGYTF.

The chain employs TRBV7-7 and TRBJ2-1, with 9 bases fitting TRBD2. The CDR3 runs to 13 residues. Per the germline V gene, CDR1 is SSHAT and CDR2 is FNYEAQ (reference sequence). CDR3 residues: CATAGTSNNEQFF. CDR3 bases: TGTGCTACCGCCGGGACTAGCAACAATGAGCAGTTCTTC.

The rearrangement joins TRBV2 to TRBJ2-5, with TRBD2 matching over 10 bases. The CDR3 spans 15 residues. Germline-derived CDR1 and CDR2 are SNHLY and FYNNEI. The V and J ends lost 3 bases and 4 bases, in that order; junction bases with no gene match: 5. CDR3 sequence (DNA): TGTGCCAGCAGTGAGAGCGGGAGGGCCCCAGAGACCCAGTACTTC. It is translated as CASSESGRAPETQYF.

This clonotype was detected ten times or more. The V call is TRBV12-3 or TRBV12-4, the J call TRBJ2-3, with a tentative D call TRBD2 (7 bases). Trimming took 8 bases from V and 0 from J, leaving 12 bases between them. The CDR3 is 14 residues long. The CDR3 loop is CASGGASSTDTQYF. For the CDR3, the DNA is TGTGCCAGCGGGGGGGCTAGCAGCACAGATACGCAGTATTTT.

This clonotype appeared many times. V and J are TRBV6-1 and TRBJ1-6; tentative D call: TRBD1 (6 bases). CDR3 length: 14 amino acids. V lost 7 bases to trimming and J lost 5 bases, with 12 bases between them. Germline V gene sequence: CDR1 MNHNS, CDR2 SASEGT. CDR3 sequence (DNA): TGTGCCAGCACCCGGGGGCAAAATAATTCACCCCTCCACTTT. It codes for CASTRGQNNSPLHF.

This clonotype was detected only a few times. The CDR3 region is CASSYVSGTQETQHF. The CDR3 DNA follows: TGTGCCAGCAGTTACGTGTCCGGGACCCAAGAGACCCAGCATTTT. This chain connects TRBV6-2 or TRBV6-3 to TRBJ1-5; TRBD1 might be the D (5 bases). From germline, CDR1 is MNHEY and CDR2 SVGEGT. This CDR3 is 15 amino acids long. Trimming pared 2 bases from V and 11 bases from J, leaving 19 bases between.

This clonotype was seen many times. Given a much more abundant clone one base away, this may be a read error. The rearrangement uses TRBV6-4 and TRBJ1-2, with D possibly TRBD1 on 5 matching bases. V was clipped by 2 bases and J by 4 bases, with 14 bases between them. This CDR3 spans 15 amino acids. From germline, CDR1 is MRHNA and CDR2 SNTAGT. The DNA of the CDR3 is TGTGCCAGCAGTGACGTTCGGGGCGCGAGCTATGGCTACACCTTC. Translated, it gives CASSDVRGASYGYTF.

The V call is TRBV28, the J call TRBJ1-3; D possibly corresponds to TRBD1 (5 bases). Trimming cost V 3 bases and J 4 bases, with 13 bases left between them. The CDR3 covers 15 residues. Germline V gene data show CDR1 as MDHEN and CDR2 as SYDVKM. CDR3 sequence (DNA): TGTGCCAGCAGTTTGGGGCTTCGGGGCGGAAACACCATATATTTT. Translation gives CASSLGLRGGNTIYF.

The V and J genes are TRBV19 and TRBJ2-6, with D uncertain. Between the trimmed V and J ends, which lost 3 bases and 7 bases, there was a span of 4 bases. This CDR3 spans 12 amino acids. CDR1 and CDR2 from the germline V gene are LNHDA and SQIVND (reference sequence). The DNA of the CDR3 is TGTGCCAGTAGTATGACAGCCAACGTCCTGACTTTC. It translates to CASSMTANVLTF.

There are many counts of this clonotype. The chain recombines TRBV7-3 with TRBJ2-2; no firm D call. The CDR3 contains 13 residues. V lost 2 bases, J lost 6 bases, and 7 bases lay in between. Germline assignment: CDR1 SGHTA and CDR2 FQGTGA. The CDR3 sequence is CASSLGYAGELFF. In DNA form, the CDR3 reads TGTGCCAGCAGCTTAGGGTACGCCGGGGAGCTGTTTTTT.

The J gene is TRBJ1-1, the V gene TRBV5-1; 7 positions match TRBD1. Germline loops: CDR1 SGHRS, CDR2 YFSETQ. The CDR3 covers 13 residues. J was trimmed by 7 bases and V by 2 bases; bases with no gene match: 5. The CDR3 spells CASSLDRAIEAFF. DNA for the CDR3: TGCGCCAGCAGCTTAGACAGGGCTATTGAAGCTTTCTTT.

At least ten counts were recorded for this clonotype. The chain employs TRBV6-4 and TRBJ2-5; 10 nucleotides match TRBD2. Losses at the gene ends were 7 bases for V and 4 bases for J; bases not matched to a gene: 9. This CDR3 is built from 15 residues. Germline values: CDR1 MRHNA, CDR2 SNTAGT. The DNA for the CDR3 is TGTGCCAGCAATTCCTTAGCGGGAGGCCCAGAGACCCAGTACTTC. Translation: CASNSLAGGPETQYF.